These 9 T cell receptor beta chains were all obtained from the same sample, sequenced in a study of shared clonotypes between healthy human individuals. CD45RO-negative, CCR7-positively selected cells formed the naive CD8 fraction, excluding terminally differentiated effector memory CD45RA+ cells. Method: immunoSEQ multiplex PCR; TCRdb's copy keeps in-frame clones and lacks some. The sample includes roughly 2,000,000 clones, about 95% of them seen just once. The specimen was naive CD8+ T cells sorted from blood. The receptors shown here come from a man younger than 30 in good health.

This sequence joins TRBV15 and TRBJ2-2; TRBD2 matches 8 bases. The CDR3 totals 15 residues. Germline CDR1 and CDR2: LNHNV and YYDKDF (reference sequence). V dropped 6 bases and J dropped 2; count of bases not matched to a gene: 5. The CDR3: CATRPGLGNTGELFF. The CDR3, as DNA: TGTGCCACCAGACCGGGACTAGGAAACACCGGGGAGCTGTTTTTT.

The chain carries TRBV4-1 and TRBJ2-3, with 8 positions matching TRBD1. The CDR3 is 15 amino acids. V trimming: 5 bases; J trimming: 4 bases; junction bases outside the gene matches: 8. Germline values: CDR1 MGHRA, CDR2 YSYEKL. As DNA, the CDR3 is TGCGCCAGCAGCGCCCCGGGACAGGCCCCAGATACGCAGTATTTT. Protein: CASSAPGQAPDTQYF.

This chain joins TRBV9 and TRBJ2-1; no firm D call. From germline, CDR1 is SGDLS and CDR2 YYNGEE. The CDR3 consists of 18 residues. Trimming left V 0 bases short and J 0 bases short, with 16 bases between. The CDR3 protein is CASSVESTTWSSYNEQFF. In DNA, the CDR3 is TGTGCCAGCAGCGTAGAATCAACTACATGGAGCTCCTACAATGAGCAGTTCTTC.

V usage is TRBV27 and J usage is TRBJ1-5, with D possibly matching TRBD1 (5 bases). The V and J ends lost 4 bases and 0 bases respectively, with 10 bases between them. The CDR3 is 15 amino acids. Germline-derived CDR1 and CDR2 are MNHEY and SMNVEV (reference sequence). This CDR3 is CASSSWGDSNQPQHF. CDR3 bases: TGTGCCAGCAGTTCCTGGGGGGATAGCAATCAGCCCCAGCATTTT.

The rearrangement links TRBV6-6 to TRBJ2-7, with 9 positions matching TRBD2. J lost 3 bases, V lost 4 bases, and 10 bases had no gene match. The CDR3 contains 16 residues. Germline-derived CDR1 and CDR2 are MNHNY and SVGAGI (reference sequence). The CDR3 loop is CASSWGAGGEYYEQYF. Here the CDR3 DNA reads TGTGCCAGCAGTTGGGGAGCGGGAGGCGAATACTACGAGCAGTACTTC.

In regard to this clone: The sample carries other DNA sequences with the same CDR3. The V and J genes are TRBV5-1 and TRBJ1-4; D gene uncertain. This CDR3 region has 15 residues. CDR1 is SGHRS, CDR2 YFSETQ, per germline. V was pared by 0 bases and J by 0 bases, with 6 bases between. This chain's CDR3 is CASSLGEATNEKLFF. The CDR3 nucleotides read TGCGCCAGCAGCTTGGGGGAGGCAACTAATGAAAAACTGTTTTTT.

Remarks on this clone: The same CDR3 can be traced to other DNA sequences in this sample. This chain connects TRBV25-1 to TRBJ2-7, with D hard to call. Germline lookup yields CDR1 MGHDK and CDR2 SYGVNS. The CDR3 extends over 12 amino acids. V gave up 2 bases and J gave up 3 bases, with 5 bases separating them. CDR3 protein: CASSEPGYEQYF. The DNA for the CDR3 is TGTGCCAGCAGTGAACCGGGCTACGAGCAGTACTTC.

The chain couples TRBV27 to TRBJ2-2; D unclear. Trimming pared 6 bases from V and 0 bases from J, leaving 11 bases between. CDR1 MNHEY and CDR2 SMNVEV come from the germline V gene (reference sequence). This CDR3 region has 15 residues. For the CDR3, the DNA is TGTGCCAGCAGCACACCCGGTACGAACACCGGGGAGCTGTTTTTT. As protein: CASSTPGTNTGELFF.

The chain recombines TRBV7-9 with TRBJ2-5; 8 nucleotides line up with TRBD2. Per germline, CDR1 SEHNR and CDR2 FQNEAQ (reference sequence). Trimming cost V 5 bases and J 5 bases; bases outside gene matches: 7. This CDR3 comprises 14 residues. For the CDR3, the DNA is TGTGCCAGCAGCCCTAACAGCGGGGGTGAGACCCAGTACTTC. It encodes CASSPNSGGETQYF. Drawing the rest from reference TRBV7-9 and TRBJ2-5, the complete variable domain is DTGVSQNPRHKITKRGQNVTFRCDPISEHNRLYWYRQTLGQGPEFLTYFQNEAQLEKSRLLSDRFSAERPKGSFSTLEIQRTEQGDSAMYLCASSPNSGGETQYFGPGTRLLVL.